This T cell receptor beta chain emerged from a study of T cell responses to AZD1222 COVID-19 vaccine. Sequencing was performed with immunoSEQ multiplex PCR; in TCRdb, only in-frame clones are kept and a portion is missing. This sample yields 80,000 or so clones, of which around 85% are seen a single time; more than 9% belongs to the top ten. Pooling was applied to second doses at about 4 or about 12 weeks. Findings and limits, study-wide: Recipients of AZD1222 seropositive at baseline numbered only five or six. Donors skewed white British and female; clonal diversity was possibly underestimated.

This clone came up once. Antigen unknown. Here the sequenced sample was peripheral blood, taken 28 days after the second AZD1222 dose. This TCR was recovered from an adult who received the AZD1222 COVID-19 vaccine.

CDR3 residues: CASSLEGPNSGNTIYF. DNA of the CDR3: TGCGCCAGCAGCTTGGAGGGACCGAACTCTGGAAACACCATATATTTT. The chain is built from TRBV5-1 and TRBJ1-3, with D tentatively TRBD1 (5 bases). Looked up from germline, CDR1 is SGHRS and CDR2 is YFSETQ. Trimming removed 0 bases from V and 0 bases from J, with 10 bases in between. CDR3 length: 16 residues. The variable domain in full, completed from reference TRBV5-1 and TRBJ1-3, reads KAGVTQTPRYLIKTRGQQVTLSCSPISGHRSVSWYQQTPGQGLQFLFEYFSETQRNKGNFPGRFSGRQFSNSRSEMNVSTLELGDSALYLCASSLEGPNSGNTIYFGEGSWLTVV.